A single sample gave rise to the 9 T cell receptor beta chains below, sequenced in a study of yellow fever vaccine responses in identical twins (dated by TCRdb to 2017 to 2018). Library creation used RT-PCR. Sequencing instrument: Illumina HiSeq 2500. Starting from the raw public reads, TCRdb applied fastp trimming at Q25, assembled clones with MiXCR and retained in-frame beta chains. Rows are unified per CDR3 protein, each entry keeping the most common DNA and genes. Within this sample are some 970 distinct CDR3 sequences, with 80% to 85% of them counted one time only. Roughly 7% of the sample belongs to the ten largest clones. The sequences come from T cells from blood (PBMCs), unsorted or a sorted subset (not recorded which), collected before or after yellow fever vaccination (not recorded which). These receptors all stem from a woman in her late teens or twenties who received the yellow fever vaccine. Donor details come from another sample of the same person, matched by shared clones.

V gene TRBV10-3 combines with J gene TRBJ1-3, with D tentatively TRBD1 (5 bases). The V gene lost 9 bases and the J gene lost 3 bases, with 18 bases spanning the gap. Per the germline V gene, CDR1 is ENHRY and CDR2 is SYGVKD. CDR3 length: 15 amino acids. In nucleotides, the CDR3 is TGTGCCATGACCGACGGCAGGGTTGGTGGAAACACCATATATTTT. Residues: CAMTDGRVGGNTIYF.

The sample holds one count of this clonotype. This sequence joins TRBV4-1 and TRBJ1-1; no firm D call. CDR1 is MGHRA and CDR2 is YSYEKL in the germline V gene. This CDR3 has 15 amino acids. V dropped 2 bases and J dropped 2 bases, with 12 bases sitting between them. CDR3 region: CASSQPFQINTEAFF. The DNA for the CDR3 is TGCGCCAGCAGCCAACCATTCCAGATAAACACTGAAGCTTTCTTT.

In its sample, this clonotype was seen once. This chain uses TRBV11-2 with TRBJ2-2, with D hard to call. CDR1 SGHAT and CDR2 FQNNGV come from the germline V gene. Trimming left V 2 bases short and J 7 bases short, with 11 bases between. The CDR3 consists of 14 residues. DNA for the CDR3: TGTGCCAGCAGCTTATTCCCTAGTCTCGGGGAGCTGTTTTTT. This gives the protein CASSLFPSLGELFF. Together with reference TRBV11-2 and TRBJ2-2, the CDR3 gives the full variable domain: EAGVAQSPRYKIIEKRQSVAFWCNPISGHATLYWYQQILGQGPKLLIQFQNNGVVDDSQLPKDRFSAERLKGVDSTLKIQPAKLEDSAVYLCASSLFPSLGELFFGEGSRLTVL.

V is TRBV10-3 and J is TRBJ1-2, with no clear D. CDR3 size: 13 residues. V lost 2 bases and J lost 2, with 6 bases in between. Looked up from germline, CDR1 is ENHRY and CDR2 is SYGVKD. CDR3 coding DNA: TGTGCCATCAGTGAGCACACGAACTATGGCTACACCTTC. Its translation is CAISEHTNYGYTF.

The chain combines TRBV11-3 with TRBJ2-3; D call uncertain. There are 14 residues in the CDR3. Germline V CDR1 and CDR2: SGHNT, YENEEA. Deletions cut 1 base from V and 2 bases from J, with 7 bases between. This CDR3 reads CASSLGSHTDTQYF. DNA of the CDR3: TGTGCCAGCAGCTTAGGTAGCCACACAGATACGCAGTATTTT.

The chain recombines TRBV11-3 with TRBJ1-2; the match to TRBD1 covers 8 bases. Germline CDR1 reads SGHNT; CDR2 reads YENEEA. Unmatched junction bases numbered 4, after V lost 5 bases and J lost 2 bases. The CDR3 totals 14 residues. The chain's CDR3 is CASSQDRENYGYTF. DNA of the CDR3: TGTGCCAGCAGCCAGGACAGGGAGAACTATGGCTACACCTTC.

The gene calls are TRBV25-1 and TRBJ2-6; D remains ambiguous. The length of the CDR3 is 16 residues. V was clipped by 1 base and J by 0 bases, with 7 bases between them. The germline CDR1 and CDR2 sequences are MGHDK and SYGVNS. Written as DNA, the CDR3 is TGTGCCAGCAGTGAATCATACGGCTCTGGGGCCAACGTCCTGACTTTC. Its protein is CASSESYGSGANVLTF.

The sample holds one count of this clonotype. The rearrangement joins TRBV12-3 or TRBV12-4 to TRBJ2-3; tentatively, D is TRBD1 (5 bases). CDR3 size: 18 residues. Trimming shortened V by 3 bases and J by 0 bases, and 19 bases separated the two germline ends. Here the CDR3 reads CASSFNAGSTTSTDTQYF. The CDR3 nucleotides are TGTGCCAGCAGTTTTAACGCAGGGTCCACTACTAGCACAGATACGCAGTATTTT.

The genes are TRBV11-1 and TRBJ2-6, with D unresolved. This CDR3 has 20 amino acids. Trimming took 0 bases from V and 0 from J, leaving 18 bases between them. CDR1 and CDR2 from the germline V gene are SGHAT and FQDESV (reference sequence). The CDR3 DNA sequence: TGTGCCAGCAGCTTAGCGTCCCGTCTTAACCAGTTCTCTGGGGCCAACGTCCTGACTTTC. Translated: CASSLASRLNQFSGANVLTF.